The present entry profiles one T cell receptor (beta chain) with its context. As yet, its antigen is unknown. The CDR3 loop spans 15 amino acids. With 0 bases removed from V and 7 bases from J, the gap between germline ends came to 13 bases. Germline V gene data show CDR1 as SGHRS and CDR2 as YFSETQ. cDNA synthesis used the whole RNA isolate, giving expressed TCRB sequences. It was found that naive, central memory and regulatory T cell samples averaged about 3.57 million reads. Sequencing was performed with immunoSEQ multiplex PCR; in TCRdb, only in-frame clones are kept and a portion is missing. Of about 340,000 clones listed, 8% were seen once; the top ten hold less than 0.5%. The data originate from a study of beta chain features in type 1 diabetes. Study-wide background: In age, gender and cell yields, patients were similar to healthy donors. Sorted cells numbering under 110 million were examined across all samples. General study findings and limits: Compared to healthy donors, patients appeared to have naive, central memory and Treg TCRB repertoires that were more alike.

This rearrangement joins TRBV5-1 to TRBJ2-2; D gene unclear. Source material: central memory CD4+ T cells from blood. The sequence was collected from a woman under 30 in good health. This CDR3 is CASSLAVFSGGELFF. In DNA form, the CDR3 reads TGCGCCAGCAGCTTGGCCGTGTTTTCTGGCGGGGAGCTGTTTTTT.